This T cell receptor (beta chain) was identified in a study of control samples from healthy donors and cancer patients. Assay used: immunoSEQ multiplex PCR; TCRdb lists only in-frame clones, some missing. The data show around 120,000 clones, around 87% seen once. The ends were cut back, 6 bases at V and 2 bases at J, with 4 bases in the middle. CDR3 length: 12 amino acids. Looked up from germline, CDR1 is SNHLY and CDR2 is FYNNEI. The sequence was collected from a man in his 60s in good health. Input material: blood. The chain recombines TRBV2 with TRBJ2-2; D gene uncertain. The CDR3 sequence is CASRYNTGELFF. The DNA for the CDR3 is TGTGCCAGCAGATATAACACCGGGGAGCTGTTTTTT. The variable domain in full, with the rest retrieved from reference TRBV2 and TRBJ2-2, is EPEVTQTPSHQVTQMGQEVILRCVPISNHLYFYWYRQILGQKVEFLVSFYNNEISEKSEIFDDQFSVERPDGSNFTLKIRSTKLEDSAMYFCASRYNTGELFFGEGSRLTVL.